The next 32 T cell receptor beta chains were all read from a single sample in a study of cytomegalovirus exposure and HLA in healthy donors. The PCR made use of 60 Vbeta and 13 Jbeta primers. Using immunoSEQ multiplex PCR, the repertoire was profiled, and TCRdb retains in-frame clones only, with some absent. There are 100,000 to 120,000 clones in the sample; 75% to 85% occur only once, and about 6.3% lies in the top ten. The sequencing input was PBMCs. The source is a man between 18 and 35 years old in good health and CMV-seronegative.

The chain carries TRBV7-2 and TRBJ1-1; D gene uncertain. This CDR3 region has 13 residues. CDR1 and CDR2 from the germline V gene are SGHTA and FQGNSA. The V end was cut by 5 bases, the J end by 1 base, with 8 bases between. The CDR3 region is CASSPLANTEAFF. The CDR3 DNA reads TGTGCCAGCAGCCCTCTAGCGAACACTGAAGCTTTCTTT.

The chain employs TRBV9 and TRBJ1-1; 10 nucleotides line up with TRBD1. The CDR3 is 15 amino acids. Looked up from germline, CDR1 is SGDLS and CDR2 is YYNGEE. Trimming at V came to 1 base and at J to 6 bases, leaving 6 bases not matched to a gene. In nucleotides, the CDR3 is TGTGCCAGCAGCGTATCGACAGGGGGCTTTTCTGAAGCTTTCTTT. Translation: CASSVSTGGFSEAFF.

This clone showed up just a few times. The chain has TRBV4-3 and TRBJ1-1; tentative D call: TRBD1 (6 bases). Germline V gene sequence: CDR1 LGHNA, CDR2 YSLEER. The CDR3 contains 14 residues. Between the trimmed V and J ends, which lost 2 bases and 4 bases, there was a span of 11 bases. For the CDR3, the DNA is TGCGCCAGCAGCCAATTCAGGGGCCCCACTGAAGCTTTCTTT. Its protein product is CASSQFRGPTEAFF.

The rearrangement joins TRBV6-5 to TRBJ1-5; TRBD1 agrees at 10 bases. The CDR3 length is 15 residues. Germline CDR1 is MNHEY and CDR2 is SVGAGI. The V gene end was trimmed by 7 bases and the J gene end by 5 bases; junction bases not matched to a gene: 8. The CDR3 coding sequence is TGTGCCAGCAAGAAGGACAGGGGGAACTATCAGCCCCAGCATTTT. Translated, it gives CASKKDRGNYQPQHF.

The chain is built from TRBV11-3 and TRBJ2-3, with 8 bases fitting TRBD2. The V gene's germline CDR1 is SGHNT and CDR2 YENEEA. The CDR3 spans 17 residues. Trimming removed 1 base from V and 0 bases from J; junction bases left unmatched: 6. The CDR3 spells CASSLGSTSGSTDTQYF. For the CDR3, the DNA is TGTGCCAGCAGCTTAGGGTCAACTAGCGGTAGCACAGATACGCAGTATTTT.

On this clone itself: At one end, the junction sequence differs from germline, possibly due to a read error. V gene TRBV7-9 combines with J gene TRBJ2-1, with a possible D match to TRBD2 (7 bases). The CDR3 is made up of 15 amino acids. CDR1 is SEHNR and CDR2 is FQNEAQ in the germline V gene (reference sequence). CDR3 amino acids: CSSSSLGGDHNEQFF. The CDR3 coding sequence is TGTTCCAGCAGCTCGTTAGGGGGGGACCACAATGAGCAGTTCTTC.

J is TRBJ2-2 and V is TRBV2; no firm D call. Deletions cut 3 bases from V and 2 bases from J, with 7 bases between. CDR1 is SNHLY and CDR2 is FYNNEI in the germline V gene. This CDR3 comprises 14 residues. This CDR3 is CASSERINTGELFF. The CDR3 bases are TGTGCCAGCAGTGAGCGGATAAACACCGGGGAGCTGTTTTTT. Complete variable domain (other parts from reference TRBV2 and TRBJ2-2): EPEVTQTPSHQVTQMGQEVILRCVPISNHLYFYWYRQILGQKVEFLVSFYNNEISEKSEIFDDQFSVERPDGSNFTLKIRSTKLEDSAMYFCASSERINTGELFFGEGSRLTVL.

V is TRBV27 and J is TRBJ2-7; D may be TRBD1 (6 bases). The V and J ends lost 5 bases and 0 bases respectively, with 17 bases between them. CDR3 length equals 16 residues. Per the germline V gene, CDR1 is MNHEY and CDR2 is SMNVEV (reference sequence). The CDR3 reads CASSPPRGTNSYEQYF. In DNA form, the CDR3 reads TGTGCCAGCAGTCCCCCTAGGGGGACCAACTCCTACGAGCAGTACTTC.

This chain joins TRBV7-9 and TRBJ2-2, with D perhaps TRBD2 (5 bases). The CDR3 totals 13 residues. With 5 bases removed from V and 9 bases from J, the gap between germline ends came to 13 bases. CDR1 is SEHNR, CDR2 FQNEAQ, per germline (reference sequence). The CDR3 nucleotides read TGTGCCAGCAGCCCGCAGCGGTTGTGGGAGCTGTTTTTT. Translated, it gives CASSPQRLWELFF.

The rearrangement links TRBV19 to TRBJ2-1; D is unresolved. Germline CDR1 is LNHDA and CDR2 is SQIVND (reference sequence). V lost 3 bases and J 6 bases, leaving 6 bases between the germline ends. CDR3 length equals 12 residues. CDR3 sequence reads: CASSINSNEQFF. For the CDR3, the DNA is TGTGCCAGTAGTATCAACAGCAATGAGCAGTTCTTC.

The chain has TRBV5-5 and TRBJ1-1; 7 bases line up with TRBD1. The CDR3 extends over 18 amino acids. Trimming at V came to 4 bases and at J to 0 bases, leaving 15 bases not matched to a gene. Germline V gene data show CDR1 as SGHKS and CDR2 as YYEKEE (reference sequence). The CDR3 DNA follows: TGTGCCAGCAGCCGACTTTACCGGGACAGAGTAATGAACACTGAAGCTTTCTTT. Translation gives CASSRLYRDRVMNTEAFF.

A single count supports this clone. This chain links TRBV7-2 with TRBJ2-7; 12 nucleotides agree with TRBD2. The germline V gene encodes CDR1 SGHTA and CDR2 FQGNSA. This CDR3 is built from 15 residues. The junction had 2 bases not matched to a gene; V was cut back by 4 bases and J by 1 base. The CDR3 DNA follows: TGTGCCAGCAGCTCTAGCGGGAGGGGGTCCTACGAGCAGTACTTC. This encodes CASSSSGRGSYEQYF.

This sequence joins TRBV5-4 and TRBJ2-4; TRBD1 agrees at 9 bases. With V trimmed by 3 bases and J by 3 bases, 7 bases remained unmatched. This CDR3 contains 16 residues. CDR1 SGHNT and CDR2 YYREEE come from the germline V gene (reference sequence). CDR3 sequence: CASSSGTGTGKNIQYF. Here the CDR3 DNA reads TGTGCCAGCAGCTCGGGGACAGGGACAGGCAAAAACATTCAGTACTTC.

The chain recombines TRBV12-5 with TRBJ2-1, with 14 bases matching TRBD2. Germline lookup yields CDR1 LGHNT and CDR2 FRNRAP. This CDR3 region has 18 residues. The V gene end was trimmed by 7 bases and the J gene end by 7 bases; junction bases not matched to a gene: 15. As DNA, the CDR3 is TGTGCTAGTGCTTCCGGGACTAGCGGGAGACCCTCTTGGAATGAGCAGTTCTTC. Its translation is CASASGTSGRPSWNEQFF. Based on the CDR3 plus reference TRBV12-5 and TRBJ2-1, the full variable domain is DARVTQTPRHKVTEMGQEVTMRCQPILGHNTVFWYRQTMMQGLELLAYFRNRAPLDDSGMPKDRFSAEMPDATLATLKIQPSEPRDSAVYFCASASGTSGRPSWNEQFFGPGTRLTVL.

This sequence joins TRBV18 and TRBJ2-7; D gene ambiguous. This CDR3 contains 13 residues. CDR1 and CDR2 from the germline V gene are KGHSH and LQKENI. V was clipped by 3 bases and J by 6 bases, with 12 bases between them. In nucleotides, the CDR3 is TGTGCCAGCTCACCTTCCCGAGATGGCGAGCAGTACTTC. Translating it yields CASSPSRDGEQYF.

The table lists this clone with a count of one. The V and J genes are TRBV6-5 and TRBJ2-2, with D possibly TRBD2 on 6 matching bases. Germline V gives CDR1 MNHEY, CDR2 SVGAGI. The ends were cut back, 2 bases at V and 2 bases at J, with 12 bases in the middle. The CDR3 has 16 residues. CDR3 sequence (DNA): TGTGCCAGCAGTTACCTGGGGACTCACAACACCGGGGAGCTGTTTTTT. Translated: CASSYLGTHNTGELFF.

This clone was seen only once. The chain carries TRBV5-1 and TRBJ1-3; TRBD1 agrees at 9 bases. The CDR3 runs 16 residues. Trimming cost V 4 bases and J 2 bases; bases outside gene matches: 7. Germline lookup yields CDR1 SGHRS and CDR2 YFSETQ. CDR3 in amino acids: CASSPGTGRPGNTIYF. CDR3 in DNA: TGCGCCAGCAGCCCAGGGACAGGGCGACCTGGAAACACCATATATTTT.

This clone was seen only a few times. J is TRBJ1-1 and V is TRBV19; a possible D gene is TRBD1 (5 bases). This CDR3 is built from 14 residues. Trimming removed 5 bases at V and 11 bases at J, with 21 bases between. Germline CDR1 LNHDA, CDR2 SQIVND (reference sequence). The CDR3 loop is CASSAGGVGDGAFF. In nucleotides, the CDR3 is TGTGCCAGTAGTGCTGGGGGGGTGGGGGACGGGGCTTTCTTT.

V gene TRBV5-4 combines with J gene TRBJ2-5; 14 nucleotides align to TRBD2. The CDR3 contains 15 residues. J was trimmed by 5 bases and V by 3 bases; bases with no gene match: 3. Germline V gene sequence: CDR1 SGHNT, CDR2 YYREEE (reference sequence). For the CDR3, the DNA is TGTGCCAGCAGCTCGGGACTAGCGGGAGCCGAGACCCAGTACTTC. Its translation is CASSSGLAGAETQYF.

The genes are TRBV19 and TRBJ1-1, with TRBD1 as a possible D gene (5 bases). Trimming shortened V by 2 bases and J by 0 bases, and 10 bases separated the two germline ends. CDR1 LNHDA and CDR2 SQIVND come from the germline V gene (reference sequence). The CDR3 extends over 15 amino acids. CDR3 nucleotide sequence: TGTGCCAGTAGTATATTTCCAGGGATGAACACTGAAGCTTTCTTT. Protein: CASSIFPGMNTEAFF.

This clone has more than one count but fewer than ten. CDR3 loop: CASSPLRESEQYF. The CDR3 DNA sequence: TGTGCCAGCAGCCCATTGCGAGAGTCCGAGCAGTACTTC. The V and J genes are TRBV11-2 and TRBJ2-7; D gene uncertain. V lost 5 bases, J lost 6 bases, and 14 bases lay in between. The CDR3 is 13 amino acids. The germline V gene has CDR1 SGHAT and CDR2 FQNNGV. The full variable domain, completed using reference TRBV11-2 and TRBJ2-7, is EAGVAQSPRYKIIEKRQSVAFWCNPISGHATLYWYQQILGQGPKLLIQFQNNGVVDDSQLPKDRFSAERLKGVDSTLKIQPAKLEDSAVYLCASSPLRESEQYFGPGTRLTVT.

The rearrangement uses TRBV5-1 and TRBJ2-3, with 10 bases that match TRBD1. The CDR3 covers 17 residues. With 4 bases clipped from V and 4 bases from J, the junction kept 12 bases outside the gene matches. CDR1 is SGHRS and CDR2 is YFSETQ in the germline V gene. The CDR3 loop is CASSLGTGVFGADTQYF. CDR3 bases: TGCGCCAGCAGCCTAGGGACAGGGGTTTTTGGTGCAGATACGCAGTATTTT.

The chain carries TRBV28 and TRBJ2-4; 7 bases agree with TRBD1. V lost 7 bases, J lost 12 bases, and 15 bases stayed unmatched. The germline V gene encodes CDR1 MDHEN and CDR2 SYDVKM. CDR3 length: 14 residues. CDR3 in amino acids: CASTPRTGLLSQYF. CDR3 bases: TGTGCCAGCACCCCCAGGACAGGTTTATTAAGTCAGTACTTC.

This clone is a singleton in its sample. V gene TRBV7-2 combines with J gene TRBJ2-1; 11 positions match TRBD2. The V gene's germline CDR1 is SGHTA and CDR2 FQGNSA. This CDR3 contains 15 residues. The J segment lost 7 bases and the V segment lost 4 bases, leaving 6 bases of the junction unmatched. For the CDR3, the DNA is TGTGCCAGCAGCTCCTCTAGCGGGAGGAGTAATGAGCAGTTCTTC. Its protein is CASSSSSGRSNEQFF. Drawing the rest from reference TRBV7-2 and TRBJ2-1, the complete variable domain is GAGVSQSPSNKVTEKGKDVELRCDPISGHTALYWYRQSLGQGLEFLIYFQGNSAPDKSGLPSDRFSAERTGGSVSTLTIQRTQQEDSAVYLCASSSSSGRSNEQFFGPGTRLTVL.

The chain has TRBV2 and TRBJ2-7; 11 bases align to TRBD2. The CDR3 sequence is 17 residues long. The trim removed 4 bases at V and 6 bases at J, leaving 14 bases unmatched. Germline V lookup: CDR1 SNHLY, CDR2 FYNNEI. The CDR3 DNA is TGTGCCAGCAGTGCGTCGGGACTAGCGGCGGAGGGAGGCGAGCAGTACTTC. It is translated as CASSASGLAAEGGEQYF.

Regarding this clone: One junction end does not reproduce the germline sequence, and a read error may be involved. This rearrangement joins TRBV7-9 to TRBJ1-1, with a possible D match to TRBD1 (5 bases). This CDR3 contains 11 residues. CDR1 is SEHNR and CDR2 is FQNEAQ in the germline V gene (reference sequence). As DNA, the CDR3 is TGTTCCAGCAGCTACGACAGTGGGGCTTTCTTT. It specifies CSSSYDSGAFF.

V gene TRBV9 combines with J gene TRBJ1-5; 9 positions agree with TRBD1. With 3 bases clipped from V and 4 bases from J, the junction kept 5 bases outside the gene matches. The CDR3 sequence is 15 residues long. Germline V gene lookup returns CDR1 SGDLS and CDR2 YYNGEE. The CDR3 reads CASSAGGQGNQPQHF. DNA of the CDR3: TGTGCCAGCAGCGCGGGTGGACAGGGGAATCAGCCCCAGCATTTT.

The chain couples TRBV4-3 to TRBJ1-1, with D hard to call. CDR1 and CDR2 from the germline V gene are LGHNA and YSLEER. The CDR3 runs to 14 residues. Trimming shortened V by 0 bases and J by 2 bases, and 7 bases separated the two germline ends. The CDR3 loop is CASSQDFSNTEAFF. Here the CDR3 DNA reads TGCGCCAGCAGCCAAGATTTTTCAAACACTGAAGCTTTCTTT.

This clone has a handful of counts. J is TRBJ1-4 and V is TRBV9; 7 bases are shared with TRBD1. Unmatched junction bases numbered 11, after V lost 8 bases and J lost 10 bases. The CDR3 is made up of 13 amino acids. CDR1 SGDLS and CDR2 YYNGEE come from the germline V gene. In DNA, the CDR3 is TGTGCCAGTTCCGGGACAGAGACGGGAAAACTGTTTTTT. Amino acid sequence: CASSGTETGKLFF.

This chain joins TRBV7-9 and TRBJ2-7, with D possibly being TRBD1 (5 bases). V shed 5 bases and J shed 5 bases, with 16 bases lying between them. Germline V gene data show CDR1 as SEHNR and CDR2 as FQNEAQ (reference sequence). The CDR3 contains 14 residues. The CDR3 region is CASSHVRQGHEQYF. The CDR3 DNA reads TGTGCCAGCAGCCACGTCAGGCAGGGCCACGAGCAGTACTTC.

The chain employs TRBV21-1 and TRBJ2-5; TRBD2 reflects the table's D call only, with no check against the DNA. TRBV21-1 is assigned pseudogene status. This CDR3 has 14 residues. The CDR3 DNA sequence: TGTGCCAGCAGCACCTGCGATAACCAAGAGACCCAGTACTTC. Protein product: CASSTCDNQETQYF.

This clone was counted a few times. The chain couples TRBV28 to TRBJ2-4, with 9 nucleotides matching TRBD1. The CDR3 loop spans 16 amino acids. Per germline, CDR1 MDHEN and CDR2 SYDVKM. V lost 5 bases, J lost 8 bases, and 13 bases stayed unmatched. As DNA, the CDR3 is TGTGCCAGCAGTATACTCGGGACAGGGAGGAGGGACATTCAGTACTTC. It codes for CASSILGTGRRDIQYF.